This T cell receptor beta chain is drawn from a study of shared clonotypes between healthy human individuals. Study-wide results and limits: Rarefaction indicated that sorted-subset sequencing remained incomplete although depth was large. Some naive CD4 clonotypes, roughly 4.5%, turned up in common across a few donors.

The naive CD8 fraction comprised CD45RO-negative cells positively selected for CCR7 and excluded terminally differentiated effector memory CD45RA+ cells. Samples underwent the assay at deep level. Several immunoSEQ 96-well plates shared each subset's DNA, each plate a replicate. Sequencing was performed with immunoSEQ multiplex PCR; in TCRdb, only in-frame clones are kept and a portion is missing. The sample contains millions of clones, roughly 95% of which appear only once. In regard to this clone: The antigen is not known.

This CDR3 is built from 16 residues. The V gene end was trimmed by 4 bases and the J gene end by 2 bases; junction bases not matched to a gene: 8. Per germline, CDR1 SGHAT and CDR2 FQDESV (reference sequence). This clonotype was obtained from a man younger than 35 in good health. Sequenced sample: naive CD8+ T cells sorted from blood. J is TRBJ2-3 and V is TRBV11-1, with 8 positions matching TRBD1. The CDR3 sequence is CASSSWTGRDTDTQYF. CDR3 sequence (DNA): TGTGCCAGCAGCTCCTGGACAGGGAGAGACACAGATACGCAGTATTTT.